Below are 16 T cell receptor beta chains sequenced from a single sample in a study of somatic mutations in cytotoxic T cells in rheumatoid arthritis. Sequencing used immunoSEQ multiplex PCR; TCRdb keeps in-frame clones, though not all of them. Of 15,000 to 20,000 clones detected, 80% to 85% appear once; the ten largest clones hold about 30%. The sample consisted of CD8+ T cells sorted from blood. The receptors were sampled from an adult with rheumatoid arthritis.

The chain carries TRBV5-6 and TRBJ1-5; D is possibly TRBD1 (6 bases). Germline V gives CDR1 SGHDT, CDR2 YYEEEE. This CDR3 region has 14 residues. Trimming left V 2 bases short and J 1 base short, with 7 bases between. The CDR3: CASSFGTSNQPQHF. The CDR3 bases are TGTGCCAGCAGCTTCGGGACAAGCAATCAGCCCCAGCATTTT.

V usage is TRBV18 and J usage is TRBJ2-5; 8 nucleotides align to TRBD1. V trimming: 3 bases; J trimming: 4 bases; junction bases outside the gene matches: 4. Germline assignment: CDR1 KGHSH and CDR2 LQKENI. There are 14 residues in the CDR3. The CDR3 region has the DNA TGTGCCAGCTCACCGGCGGGGACAGGAGAGACCCAGTACTTC. Amino acid sequence: CASSPAGTGETQYF. The whole variable domain, remainder taken from reference TRBV18 and TRBJ2-5, is NAGVMQNPRHLVRRRGQEARLRCSPMKGHSHVYWYRQLPEEGLKFMVYLQKENIIDESGMPKERFSAEFPKEGPSILRIQQVVRGDSAAYFCASSPAGTGETQYFGPGTRLLVL.

The rearrangement uses TRBV19 and TRBJ2-3; D is possibly TRBD1 or TRBD2 (5 bases each). V was shortened by 3 bases and J by 5 bases, with 12 bases between the two germline ends. CDR3 length equals 14 residues. From germline, CDR1 is LNHDA and CDR2 SQIVND (reference sequence). Here the CDR3 reads CASSIGDELDTQYF. The CDR3 DNA follows: TGTGCCAGTAGTATTGGGGACGAGTTAGATACGCAGTATTTT.

The chain links TRBV19 to TRBJ2-5, with D possibly TRBD2 on 6 matching bases. TRBJ2-7 explains the end of the DNA better; the J call may be wrong. Germline V gene sequence: CDR1 LNHDA, CDR2 SQIVND (reference sequence). This CDR3 is 13 amino acids long. CDR3 in DNA: TGTGCCAGTAGTATCTTACTAGCCGACGAGCAGTACTTC. This translates into CASSILLADEQYF.

The chain recombines TRBV2 with TRBJ1-1; D is ambiguous. Per the germline V gene, CDR1 is SNHLY and CDR2 is FYNNEI. This CDR3 is built from 14 residues. Deletions cut 0 bases from V and 10 bases from J, with 15 bases between. The CDR3 sequence: CASSEALMDLGAFF. CDR3 in DNA: TGTGCCAGCAGTGAAGCGCTGATGGATTTAGGAGCTTTCTTT. The full variable domain, with the rest looked up from reference TRBV2 and TRBJ1-1, is EPEVTQTPSHQVTQMGQEVILRCVPISNHLYFYWYRQILGQKVEFLVSFYNNEISEKSEIFDDQFSVERPDGSNFTLKIRSTKLEDSAMYFCASSEALMDLGAFFGQGTRLTVV.

The J gene is TRBJ2-7, the V gene TRBV11-2; 8 nucleotides match TRBD1. The CDR3 runs 16 residues. Per the germline V gene, CDR1 is SGHAT and CDR2 is FQNNGV. Losses at the gene ends were 4 bases for V and 1 base for J; bases not matched to a gene: 9. This CDR3 is CASSSETGTGSYEQYF. The DNA of the CDR3 is TGTGCCAGCAGCTCAGAGACCGGGACAGGTTCCTACGAGCAGTACTTC. Looking up the rest from reference TRBV11-2 and TRBJ2-7 gives the full variable domain: EAGVAQSPRYKIIEKRQSVAFWCNPISGHATLYWYQQILGQGPKLLIQFQNNGVVDDSQLPKDRFSAERLKGVDSTLKIQPAKLEDSAVYLCASSSETGTGSYEQYFGPGTRLTVT.

This chain joins TRBV10-2 and TRBJ2-3, with 9 bases that match TRBD1. V was pared by 7 bases and J by 1 base, with 9 bases of the junction left unmatched. This CDR3 has 16 residues. The germline V gene encodes CDR1 WSHSY and CDR2 SAAADI. CDR3 amino acids: CASKSGTGSGTDTQYF. DNA for the CDR3: TGCGCCAGCAAATCGGGGACAGGGTCCGGCACAGATACGCAGTATTTT.

The chain uses TRBV19 and TRBJ2-2; the D is unclear. Germline lookup yields CDR1 LNHDA and CDR2 SQIVND (reference sequence). There are 12 residues in the CDR3. V was pared by 9 bases and J by 7 bases, with 12 bases between. Written as DNA, the CDR3 is TGTGCCAGCCAAGGTTTTAGCGGGGAGCTGTTTTTT. Translation gives CASQGFSGELFF.

The chain's CDR3 is CASSEGPTYEQYF. The CDR3 DNA sequence: TGTGCCAGCAGTGAAGGCCCGACCTACGAGCAGTACTTC. The chain links TRBV2 to TRBJ2-7, with D uncertain. CDR1 is SNHLY and CDR2 is FYNNEI in the germline V gene. This CDR3 has 13 amino acids. V was shortened by 1 base and J by 2 bases, with 6 bases between the two germline ends.

The rearrangement uses TRBV5-1 and TRBJ1-1, with D possibly TRBD1 on 5 matching bases. The germline V gene has CDR1 SGHRS and CDR2 YFSETQ. CDR3 length equals 11 residues. The CDR3 region is CASTGNTEAFF. The CDR3 bases are TGCGCTTCAACAGGGAACACTGAAGCTTTCTTT.

The chain combines TRBV19 with TRBJ2-5, with D possibly called TRBD1 or TRBD2 (5 bases each). Germline CDR1 is LNHDA and CDR2 is SQIVND (reference sequence). V was cut by 6 bases and J by 0 bases, with 14 bases left in between. This CDR3 has 15 residues. In nucleotides, the CDR3 is TGTGCCAGTAGCCTGATGGGGGTGCACCAAGAGACCCAGTACTTC. This codes for CASSLMGVHQETQYF.

The rearrangement joins TRBV6-6 to TRBJ2-1; 12 nucleotides agree with TRBD2. V was clipped by 10 bases and J by 5 bases; unmatched bases: 3. Germline CDR1 is MNHNY and CDR2 is SVGAGI (reference sequence). This CDR3 is 13 amino acids long. CDR3 amino acids: CATLAGGDNEQFF. CDR3 nucleotide sequence: TGTGCCACACTAGCGGGGGGTGACAATGAGCAGTTCTTC.

CDR3 loop: CASSEGGDYRTGELFF. CDR3 DNA sequence: TGTGCCAGCAGTGAAGGCGGGGACTATCGGACCGGGGAGCTGTTTTTT. The rearrangement joins TRBV6-1 to TRBJ2-2, with 7 bases matching TRBD2. Germline CDR1 is MNHNS and CDR2 is SASEGT. This CDR3 spans 16 amino acids. V shed 1 base and J 5 bases; nucleotides not matched to a gene: 7.

V and J are TRBV7-2 and TRBJ1-2, with D maybe TRBD1 (5 bases). The CDR3 spans 15 residues. Germline CDR1 and CDR2: SGHTA and FQGNSA. Trimming took off 5 bases at V and 3 bases at J, with 16 bases between the two ends. CDR3 loop: CASSPHPGDDYGYTF. DNA for the CDR3: TGTGCCAGCAGCCCACATCCGGGGGATGACTATGGCTACACCTTC.

The chain joins TRBV29-1 to TRBJ2-7; 14 positions match TRBD2. J gave up 3 bases and V 6 bases, and 1 base lay outside the gene matches. The CDR3 runs to 13 residues. From germline, CDR1 is SQVTM and CDR2 ANQGSEA. CDR3: CSVGTSGSYEQYF. CDR3 nucleotides: TGCAGCGTCGGGACTAGCGGGAGCTACGAGCAGTACTTC.

The gene calls are TRBV5-4 and TRBJ1-4, with 8 positions matching TRBD1. Germline V gene sequence: CDR1 SGHNT, CDR2 YYREEE (reference sequence). CDR3 length equals 13 residues. V lost 5 bases and J lost 5; bases outside the gene matches: 2. In DNA form, the CDR3 reads TGTGCCAGCAGGACAGGGGCAAATGAAAAACTGTTTTTT. Protein product: CASRTGANEKLFF. The full variable domain, completed using reference TRBV5-4 and TRBJ1-4, is ETGVTQSPTHLIKTRGQQVTLRCSSQSGHNTVSWYQQALGQGPQFIFQYYREEENGRGNFPPRFSGLQFPNYSSELNVNALELDDSALYLCASRTGANEKLFFGSGTQLSVL.